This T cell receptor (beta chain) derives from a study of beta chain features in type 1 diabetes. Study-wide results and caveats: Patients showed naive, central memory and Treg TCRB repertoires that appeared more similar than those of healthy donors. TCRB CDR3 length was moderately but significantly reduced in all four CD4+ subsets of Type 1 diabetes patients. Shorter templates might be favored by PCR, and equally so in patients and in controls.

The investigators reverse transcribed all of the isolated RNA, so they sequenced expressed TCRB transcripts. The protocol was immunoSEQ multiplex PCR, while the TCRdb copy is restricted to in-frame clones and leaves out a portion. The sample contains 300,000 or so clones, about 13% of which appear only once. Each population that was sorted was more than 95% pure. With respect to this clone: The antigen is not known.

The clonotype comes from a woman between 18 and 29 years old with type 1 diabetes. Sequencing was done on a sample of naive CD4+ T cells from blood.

CDR3 nucleotide sequence: TGTGCCTCGGACAGGGGTTATGAAAAACTGTTTTTT. Protein product: CASDRGYEKLFF. The V call is TRBV30, the J call TRBJ1-4; 9 bases align to TRBD1. Per germline, CDR1 GTSNPN and CDR2 SVGIG (reference sequence). This CDR3 comprises 12 residues. V lost 7 bases to trimming and J lost 6 bases; unmatched junction nucleotides: 3. Filled out from reference TRBV30 and TRBJ1-4, the complete variable domain reads SQTIHQWPATLVQPVGSPLSLECTVEGTSNPNLYWYRQAAGRGLQLLFYSVGIGQISSEVPQNLSASRPQDRQFILSSKKLLLSDSGFYLCASDRGYEKLFFGSGTQLSVL.